This TCR beta chain was recovered during a study of cytomegalovirus exposure and HLA in healthy donors. TCRdb keeps only in-frame clones here, not all; method: immunoSEQ multiplex PCR. The sample lists approximately 270,000 clones, around 87% occurring once. The CDR3 runs 15 residues. The germline gives CDR1 MNHNY, CDR2 SVGAGI (reference sequence). V was trimmed by 2 bases and J by 5 bases, leaving 15 bases between them. The chain employs TRBV6-6 and TRBJ1-2; TRBD1 is a possible D gene (6 bases). Sequencing input: PBMCs. The receptor was derived from a young woman in good health and CMV-seronegative. CDR3 amino acids: CASSYEGRGLYGYTF. CDR3 bases: TGTGCCAGCAGTTACGAGGGCAGGGGTTTGTATGGCTACACCTTC.